One and the same sample provided the 2 T cell receptor beta chains below, sequenced in a study of T cells in Graves' hyperthyroidism and ophthalmopathy. Researchers took RNA transcripts and amplified the TCR beta CDR3 regions from them. RT-PCR in the first round (using the HTBI primer set) targeted the TCR CDR3. MiXCR, applied by TCRdb to the multiplex PCR reads, yields one record per CDR3 protein. Found here are a few hundred thousand distinct CDR3 sequences, about 15% of them singletons; the top ten hold 28%. Material: blood. Receptor source: a woman younger than 30 with Graves' hyperthyroidism that later progressed to Graves' ophthalmopathy.

Comments on this clonotype: This may be a read error, as it is one base from a much larger clone. This rearrangement joins TRBV7-9 to TRBJ1-1; D uncertain. Germline V gives CDR1 SEHNR, CDR2 FQNEAQ (reference sequence). The CDR3 sequence is 13 residues long. The CDR3 loop reads CTSSQYQNTEAFF. The CDR3 DNA sequence: TGTACCAGCAGCCAGTACCAGAACACTGAAGCTTTCTTT.

CDR3 bases: TGCAGTGCTAGAGCGCGCGGGACAGGGCCGCTGTATTACTATGGCTACACCTTC. As protein: CSARARGTGPLYYYGYTF. The chain carries TRBV20-1 and TRBJ1-2, with 9 nucleotides matching TRBD1. In germline, CDR1 is DFQATT, CDR2 SNEGSKA (reference sequence). This CDR3 contains 18 residues. V was clipped by 1 base and J by 3 bases; unmatched bases: 15.